This T cell receptor beta chain was captured by sequencing in a study of CD8 T cells in Susac syndrome. Random hexamers were used to reverse transcribe an amount of about 0.45 to 1 ug RNA. immunoSEQ multiplex PCR amplified TCR beta CDR3 across 54 Vbeta, 13 Jbeta. MiXCR was run by TCRdb on the immunoSEQ multiplex PCR reads, yielding one entry per CDR3 protein. The data contain roughly 120,000 distinct CDR3 sequences, roughly 94% of them seen just once; the ten biggest clones take up 0.095% to 0.15%. Overall study findings and caveats: By the study's own acknowledgment, its TCR sequencing and HLA analysis included relatively few individuals.

This CDR3 has 12 residues. Trimming removed 6 bases at V and 6 bases at J, with 15 bases between. The V gene's germline CDR1 is SQVTM and CDR2 ANQGSEA. Sequencing of TCR beta, carried out with a high-throughput approach, was applied to CD8+ and CD4+ T cells from the blood. Concerning this clonotype itself: The antigen is undetermined.

The chain couples TRBV29-1 to TRBJ2-7; D is possibly TRBD1 or TRBD2 (6 bases each). Sequenced: CD4+ T cells from PBMCs. The receptor's source is a human donor with multiple sclerosis. CDR3 DNA sequence: TGCAGCGTCGGAGGGACACTCGGCGAGCAGTACTTC. Amino acids: CSVGGTLGEQYF.